The 10 T cell receptor beta chains given below trace back to one sample, sequenced in a study of Graves' ophthalmopathy and Graves' hyperthyroidism. The study amplified TCR beta CDR3 regions using RNA transcripts. HTBI primers primed a first-round RT-PCR, and a second-round multiplex PCR followed. TCRdb independently ran MiXCR on the multiplex PCR reads; one entry per CDR3 protein. The sample has 400,000 or so distinct CDR3 sequences, roughly 14% seen once. The sample taken for sequencing was peripheral blood. Receptors originate from a woman aged 18-29 years with stable Graves' hyperthyroidism.

This clonotype was detected many times. The chain carries TRBV12-3 or TRBV12-4 and TRBJ1-5; 7 bases align to TRBD1. V lost 2 bases and J lost 4; bases outside the gene matches: 11. This CDR3 is built from 17 residues. The CDR3 sequence is CASSLRVRTGENQPQHF. DNA of the CDR3: TGTGCCAGCAGTTTAAGAGTTCGGACAGGAGAGAATCAGCCCCAGCATTTT.

This clonotype was detected ten times or more. The chain has TRBV12-3 or TRBV12-4 and TRBJ1-3; D unresolved. Trimming pared 6 bases from V and 0 bases from J, leaving 9 bases between. This CDR3 has 14 amino acids. This chain's CDR3 is CASSRQISGNTIYF. CDR3 sequence (DNA): TGTGCCAGCAGCCGTCAAATCTCTGGAAACACCATATATTTT.

Ten or more counts support this clonotype. The chain combines TRBV5-1 with TRBJ1-1; 9 nucleotides line up with TRBD1. The CDR3 consists of 15 residues. Trimming took 3 bases from V and 6 from J; bases not matched to a gene: 9. Germline CDR1 and CDR2: SGHRS and YFSETQ. CDR3 amino acids: CASSWGGQGPAEAFF. The CDR3 DNA is TGCGCCAGCAGCTGGGGGGGACAGGGCCCCGCTGAAGCTTTCTTT.

J is TRBJ1-5 and V is TRBV5-5; D perhaps matches TRBD1 (5 bases). The germline V and J ends were trimmed by 3 bases and 0 bases, with 13 bases remaining between them. The CDR3 has 16 residues. CDR1 is SGHKS, CDR2 YYEKEE, per germline (reference sequence). The CDR3 DNA sequence: TGTGCCAGCAGCTCGCACCGGGGGAATAGCAATCAGCCCCAGCATTTT. Residues: CASSSHRGNSNQPQHF.

This clonotype was counted at least ten times. J is TRBJ2-7 and V is TRBV5-1; D remains ambiguous. V lost 2 bases to trimming and J lost 2 bases, with 8 bases between them. CDR3 length: 13 residues. Germline assignment: CDR1 SGHRS and CDR2 YFSETQ. CDR3 amino acids: CASSFGDTYEQYF. Written as DNA, the CDR3 is TGCGCCAGCAGCTTTGGCGATACCTACGAGCAGTACTTC.

This clonotype was found many times. The chain recombines TRBV20-1 with TRBJ2-7; tentatively, D is TRBD1 (5 bases). V lost 0 bases and J lost 6, with 12 bases in between. This CDR3 contains 13 residues. Germline V CDR1 and CDR2: DFQATT, SNEGSKA (reference sequence). In DNA, the CDR3 is TGCAGTGCTAGAGAAGGTGGGCAGGGCGAGCAGTACTTC. It yields the protein CSAREGGQGEQYF.

The chain carries TRBV6-2 or TRBV6-3 and TRBJ1-1; 9 nucleotides align to TRBD1. V dropped 11 bases and J dropped 0; count of bases not matched to a gene: 7. Per the germline V gene, CDR1 is MNHEY and CDR2 is SVGEGT. The CDR3 has 14 residues. The CDR3: CAVGTGSLNTEAFF. The CDR3 coding sequence is TGTGCCGTGGGGACAGGGAGTTTGAACACTGAAGCTTTCTTT.

Ten or more counts support this clonotype. The chain employs TRBV6-1 and TRBJ1-1; TRBD1 matches 10 bases. Germline CDR1 is MNHNS and CDR2 is SASEGT. The CDR3 is 13 amino acids. The V gene end was trimmed by 7 bases and the J gene end by 4 bases; junction bases not matched to a gene: 3. CDR3 region: CASNWDRGTEAFF. The CDR3 bases are TGTGCCAGCAACTGGGACAGGGGCACTGAAGCTTTCTTT.

There are many counts of this clonotype. The chain links TRBV28 to TRBJ1-2, with 7 nucleotides matching TRBD1. With 10 bases clipped from V and 4 bases from J, the junction kept 9 bases outside the gene matches. This CDR3 has 13 amino acids. Germline lookup yields CDR1 MDHEN and CDR2 SYDVKM. The CDR3 nucleotides are TGTGCCACGGACAGGCGTACCTTCTATGGCTACACCTTC. Its protein is CATDRRTFYGYTF.

This clonotype showed up many times. This rearrangement joins TRBV29-1 to TRBJ1-1; D is uncertain. Germline V gives CDR1 SQVTM, CDR2 ANQGSEA. CDR3 size: 11 residues. The V end was cut by 4 bases, the J end by 0 bases, with 3 bases between. CDR3 protein: CSVVMNTEAFF. In DNA form, the CDR3 reads TGCAGCGTTGTAATGAACACTGAAGCTTTCTTT. The full variable domain, its missing parts supplied by reference TRBV29-1 and TRBJ1-1, is SAVISQKPSRDICQRGTSLTIQCQVDSQVTMMFWYRQQPGQSLTLIATANQGSEATYESGFVIDKFPISRPNLTFSTLTVSNMSPEDSSIYLCSVVMNTEAFFGQGTRLTVV.